There are a few counts of the clone carrying this T cell receptor (beta chain). What it binds is not known. TCRdb independently ran MiXCR on the RT-PCR reads; one entry per CDR3 protein. The sample holds approximately 700,000 distinct CDR3 sequences, around 13% seen once. This sample was taken from a study of response to subunit inactivated influenza vaccine. Findings of the study overall: The authors suggested that few new T cells are recruited per seasonal influenza vaccination.

The TCR was taken from a man aged 50 to 59 who received an inactivated influenza vaccine. This specimen consisted of PBMCs from blood, obtained 14 to 15 days before vaccination.

In DNA form, the CDR3 reads TGCGCCAGCAGCTTGGACGTTGGGGCAGCACAAGAGACCCAGTACTTC. Protein product: CASSLDVGAAQETQYF. The V and J genes are TRBV5-1 and TRBJ2-5; TRBD1 is a possible D gene (5 bases). Germline V gene lookup returns CDR1 SGHRS and CDR2 YFSETQ. The CDR3 extends over 16 amino acids. V dropped 0 bases and J dropped 2 bases, with 14 bases sitting between them. Full variable domain (missing parts from reference TRBV5-1 and TRBJ2-5): KAGVTQTPRYLIKTRGQQVTLSCSPISGHRSVSWYQQTPGQGLQFLFEYFSETQRNKGNFPGRFSGRQFSNSRSEMNVSTLELGDSALYLCASSLDVGAAQETQYFGPGTRLLVL.